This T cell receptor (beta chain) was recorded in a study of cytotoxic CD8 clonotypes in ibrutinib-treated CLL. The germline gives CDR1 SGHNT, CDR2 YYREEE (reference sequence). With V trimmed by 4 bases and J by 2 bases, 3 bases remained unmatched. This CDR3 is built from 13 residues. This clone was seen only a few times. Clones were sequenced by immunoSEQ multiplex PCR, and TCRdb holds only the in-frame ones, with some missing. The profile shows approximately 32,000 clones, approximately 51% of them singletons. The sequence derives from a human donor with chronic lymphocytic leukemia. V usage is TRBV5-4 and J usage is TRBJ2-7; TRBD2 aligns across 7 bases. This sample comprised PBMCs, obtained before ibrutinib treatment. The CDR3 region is CASSGGRAYEQYF. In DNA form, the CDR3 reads TGTGCCAGCAGCGGTGGGAGGGCCTACGAGCAGTACTTC.